These 17 T cell receptor beta chains were sequenced from one sample in a study of blood T cell repertoires in COVID-19 (dated by TCRdb to the early 2020s). Library preparation used the immunoSEQ multiplex PCR assay. TCRdb took this table from immuneACCESS and kept in-frame rearrangements with V and J called. Such tables lack part of the clones; where checked against another copy, unresolved V genes explain under half of the gap, and the rest is unexplained. The table for this sample lists 280,000 or so clones; 70% to 90% of them were counted only once. The ten largest clones capture 2.2% of the sample. The specimen was PBMCs or T cells enriched from blood (not recorded which). Source of these receptors: a man aged 30 to 45 who had recovered from COVID-19.

This chain connects TRBV10-3 to TRBJ2-3; possible D gene TRBD2, 5 bases. This CDR3 is 14 amino acids long. Trimming left V 4 bases short and J 3 bases short, with 11 bases between. Germline V CDR1 and CDR2: ENHRY, SYGVKD. Here the CDR3 reads CAISGDRGTDTQYF. The DNA of the CDR3 is TGTGCCATCAGTGGGGATAGAGGGACAGATACGCAGTATTTT.

The chain carries TRBV6-5 and TRBJ2-5; 10 bases fit TRBD2. V was clipped by 8 bases and J by 9 bases; unmatched bases: 15. Germline V gene data show CDR1 as MNHEY and CDR2 as SVGAGI. This CDR3 has 15 residues. CDR3 coding DNA: TGTGCCAGCTCCTTGTGGACGAGCGGGGGGGCCGCCCAGTACTTC. It yields the protein CASSLWTSGGAAQYF.

The genes are TRBV5-5 and TRBJ2-6; perhaps TRBD1 as D (6 bases). The CDR3 runs to 18 residues. Germline lookup yields CDR1 SGHKS and CDR2 YYEKEE (reference sequence). Trimming cost V 3 bases and J 0 bases, with 16 bases left between them. In DNA form, the CDR3 reads TGTGCCAGCAGCTCCAAACCCCAGGGGCTCTCTGGGGCCAACGTCCTGACTTTC. This codes for CASSSKPQGLSGANVLTF.

This chain joins TRBV3-1 (or the pseudogene TRBV3-2) and TRBJ2-3; 10 bases agree with TRBD1. Per germline, CDR1 LGHDT and CDR2 YNNKEL (reference sequence). The CDR3 totals 14 residues. With V trimmed by 5 bases and J by 4 bases, 3 bases remained unmatched. DNA for the CDR3: TGTGCCAGCAGCTTTGGGACAGGGGCAGATACGCAGTATTTT. The encoded protein is CASSFGTGADTQYF.

This rearrangement joins TRBV15 to TRBJ2-2; D not resolved. This CDR3 is built from 14 residues. Between the trimmed V and J ends, which lost 3 bases and 3 bases, there was a span of 8 bases. CDR1 and CDR2 (germline): LNHNV, YYDKDF (reference sequence). The CDR3 here is CATSRMQDTGELFF. The CDR3 region has the DNA TGTGCCACCAGCAGGATGCAGGACACCGGGGAGCTGTTTTTT.

The gene calls are TRBV5-5 and TRBJ1-1; D is ambiguous. The CDR3 has 14 residues. The V end lost 10 bases, the J end lost 0 bases, and 16 bases lay between the germline ends. In germline, CDR1 is SGHKS, CDR2 YYEKEE (reference sequence). The CDR3 sequence: CAGQKAGLNTEAFF. CDR3 bases: TGTGCCGGGCAGAAGGCGGGCCTGAACACTGAAGCTTTCTTT.

The chain links TRBV6-5 to TRBJ2-3, with D perhaps matching TRBD2 (6 bases). Deletions cut 5 bases from V and 2 bases from J, with 14 bases between. Germline CDR1 reads MNHEY; CDR2 reads SVGAGI. The CDR3 loop spans 15 amino acids. The CDR3 DNA reads as TGTGCCAGCAGTCATAGCGGAGCCGACACAGATACGCAGTATTTT. It encodes CASSHSGADTDTQYF.

The chain joins TRBV18 to TRBJ1-2; D perhaps matches TRBD1 (5 bases). The CDR3 runs to 12 residues. Trimming stripped 1 base from V and 6 bases from J, with 6 bases between. Per the germline V gene, CDR1 is KGHSH and CDR2 is LQKENI. The CDR3 coding sequence is TGTGCCAGCTCACCACGGGGGGATGGCTACACCTTC. Translated: CASSPRGDGYTF.

In the case of this clone: A much bigger clone sits one base away, suggesting this may be a read error. The rearrangement links TRBV6-5 to TRBJ1-1; possibly TRBD1 for D (5 bases). V was shortened by 6 bases and J by 1 base, with 9 bases between the two germline ends. Germline CDR1 reads MNHEY; CDR2 reads SVGAGI. There are 13 residues in the CDR3. CDR3 in DNA: TGTGCCAGCAGCCGAGACAGGAACACTGAAGCTTTCTTT. Translated, it gives CASSRDRNTEAFF.

This rearrangement joins TRBV6-5 to TRBJ1-5, with 8 bases that match TRBD1. The CDR3 spans 14 residues. The V gene end was trimmed by 4 bases and the J gene end by 7 bases; junction bases not matched to a gene: 6. The germline V gene has CDR1 MNHEY and CDR2 SVGAGI. CDR3 residues: CASSSDRGRQPQHF. Written as DNA, the CDR3 is TGTGCCAGCAGTTCTGACAGGGGAAGGCAGCCCCAGCATTTT.

The chain employs TRBV5-1 and TRBJ2-7, with TRBD1 matching over 7 bases. After removal of 2 bases from V and 7 bases from J, the junction contained 9 bases not matched to a gene. There are 14 residues in the CDR3. Per the germline V gene, CDR1 is SGHRS and CDR2 is YFSETQ. The CDR3 coding sequence is TGCGCCAGCAGCTTAGACACAGGGGTCGGGGAGCAGTACTTC. Amino acids: CASSLDTGVGEQYF.

This chain connects TRBV18 to TRBJ1-2; the match to TRBD1 covers 9 bases. Germline CDR1 is KGHSH and CDR2 is LQKENI. Trimming at V came to 5 bases and at J to 4 bases, leaving 5 bases not matched to a gene. This CDR3 comprises 14 residues. CDR3 nucleotides: TGTGCCAGCTCAGGGGGGACAGGGCCCTATGGCTACACCTTC. As protein: CASSGGTGPYGYTF.

The chain joins TRBV7-9 to TRBJ2-1; TRBD1 aligns across 9 bases. Trimming at V came to 3 bases and at J to 3 bases, leaving 3 bases not matched to a gene. CDR3 length: 15 amino acids. Germline values: CDR1 SEHNR, CDR2 FQNEAQ (reference sequence). The CDR3 sequence is CASSFGTGHYNEQFF. In DNA form, the CDR3 reads TGTGCCAGCAGCTTCGGGACAGGGCACTACAATGAGCAGTTCTTC.

V gene TRBV11-3 combines with J gene TRBJ2-2; maybe TRBD2 (7 bases). The CDR3 sequence is 15 residues long. V lost 5 bases to trimming and J lost 7 bases, with 17 bases between them. The germline gives CDR1 SGHNT, CDR2 YENEEA. The CDR3 DNA reads as TGTGCCAGCAGCCCCGGCGGGGGCTTGGACGGGGAGCTGTTTTTT. Translated: CASSPGGGLDGELFF.

The chain is built from TRBV18 and TRBJ2-1; D is uncertain. V dropped 0 bases and J dropped 0 bases, with 9 bases sitting between them. CDR1 and CDR2 (germline): KGHSH, LQKENI. The CDR3 covers 16 residues. For the CDR3, the DNA is TGTGCCAGCTCACCACCGATCTGGAGCTCCTACAATGAGCAGTTCTTC. It yields the protein CASSPPIWSSYNEQFF.

The rearrangement joins TRBV30 to TRBJ2-3; no definite D call. With 2 bases removed from V and 4 bases from J, the gap between germline ends came to 10 bases. Germline V lookup: CDR1 GTSNPN, CDR2 SVGIG (reference sequence). The CDR3 is 13 residues long. Here the CDR3 reads CAWSPPSADTQYF. CDR3 sequence (DNA): TGTGCCTGGAGTCCCCCTAGTGCAGATACGCAGTATTTT.

This chain joins TRBV7-9 and TRBJ1-2; the D is unclear. There are 15 residues in the CDR3. Germline CDR1 is SEHNR and CDR2 is FQNEAQ (reference sequence). Trimming removed 1 base from V and 0 bases from J, with 9 bases in between. The chain's CDR3 is CASSLGDKSNYGYTF. In nucleotides, the CDR3 is TGTGCCAGCAGCTTAGGCGACAAGTCTAACTATGGCTACACCTTC.